The table lists the clone carrying this T cell receptor beta chain with a few counts. Its target is not known. This PCR relied on a set of 60 Vbeta primers and 13 Jbeta primers. Sequenced by immunoSEQ multiplex PCR; TCRdb stores in-frame clones only, minus some. The table has 150,000 to 200,000 clones, about 77% seen once. This entry comes from a study of cytomegalovirus exposure and HLA in healthy donors. Overall study context: Membership in the Caucasian-associated ancestry cluster was found for 65% to 85% of approximately 430 genotyped donors. Study-wide points: Reports described diagnosis of cytomegalovirus status by the classifier as highly specific and sensitive. The study put 150 or so TCR beta chains on its list as cytomegalovirus-associated. A later analysis showed HLA-associated TCR beta chains outstripping equally common others in clonal expansion.

The CDR3 totals 11 residues. CDR1 is SNHLY and CDR2 is FYNNEI in the germline V gene. V gave up 6 bases and J gave up 9 bases, with 9 bases separating them. This chain links TRBV2 with TRBJ1-5; D is possibly TRBD1 (5 bases). Sequenced input: PBMCs. The TCR sequence derives from a male donor in good health and CMV-seropositive. CDR3 coding DNA: TGTGCCAGCAGGGGGAGGGGGCCCCAGCATTTT. Translation: CASRGRGPQHF.